These 15 T cell receptor beta chains originate from one sample sequenced in a study of cytomegalovirus exposure and HLA in healthy donors. This PCR relied on a set of 60 Vbeta primers and 13 Jbeta primers. Method: immunoSEQ multiplex PCR; TCRdb's copy keeps in-frame clones and lacks some. The data show approximately 100,000 clones, 60% to 70% seen once. Material: PBMCs. Every receptor here comes from a woman in her fifties or sixties in good health and CMV-seronegative.

V usage is TRBV5-1 and J usage is TRBJ2-1, with D uncertain. Germline V gives CDR1 SGHRS, CDR2 YFSETQ. Trimming shortened V by 0 bases and J by 8 bases, and 6 bases separated the two germline ends. This CDR3 contains 12 residues. The CDR3 nucleotides are TGCGCCAGCAGCTTGGGTTCGGATGAGCAGTTCTTC. This gives the protein CASSLGSDEQFF.

V is TRBV7-8 and J is TRBJ2-5; no definite D call. CDR3 length: 13 amino acids. CDR1 and CDR2 (germline): SGHVS, FQNEAQ. V lost 4 bases and J 5 bases, leaving 11 bases between the germline ends. The CDR3 sequence: CASSSRRLETQYF. The CDR3 region has the DNA TGTGCCAGCAGCTCCCGCCGGTTGGAGACCCAGTACTTC.

V is TRBV27 and J is TRBJ2-7, with no clear D. The germline V and J ends were trimmed by 4 bases and 4 bases, with 11 bases remaining between them. Germline CDR1 and CDR2: MNHEY and SMNVEV (reference sequence). The CDR3 runs 13 residues. The CDR3 region has the DNA TGTGCCAGCAGTTACCTTCTAGGATACGAGCAGTACTTC. Residues: CASSYLLGYEQYF.

The V and J genes are TRBV7-8 and TRBJ2-3, with 9 bases aligning to TRBD2. The V gene end was trimmed by 4 bases and the J gene end by 6 bases; junction bases not matched to a gene: 14. CDR1 is SGHVS and CDR2 is FQNEAQ in the germline V gene. The CDR3 is 17 residues long. The CDR3 nucleotides read TGTGCCAGCAGCTCGGTGGTTGCTAGCGGGATTATGGATACGCAGTATTTT. Translating gives CASSSVVASGIMDTQYF.

With respect to this clone: No DNA is shown, since the ends of the CDR3 on it are uncertain; the CDR3 is the one TCRdb lists. The chain employs TRBV29-1 and TRBJ1-2; TRBD1, the D gene given by the table, was not confirmed from the DNA. Germline V gene sequence: CDR1 SQVTM, CDR2 ANQGSEA. The CDR3 is 11 amino acids long, termini counted. The CDR3 sequence is CSVATGTGSTF.

With respect to this clone: This sample includes further DNA sequences coding for the same CDR3. This rearrangement joins TRBV9 to TRBJ2-5; D not resolved. The V end lost 0 bases, the J end lost 4 bases, and 7 bases lay between the germline ends. CDR3 size: 13 residues. Germline CDR1 reads SGDLS; CDR2 reads YYNGEE. The CDR3 nucleotides are TGTGCCAGCAGCGTAGTGCCAGGAGAGACCCAGTACTTC. Protein product: CASSVVPGETQYF.

The V gene is TRBV11-1, the J gene TRBJ2-5, with TRBD2 matching over 10 bases. V lost 5 bases to trimming and J lost 3 bases; unmatched junction nucleotides: 18. Germline CDR1 SGHAT, CDR2 FQDESV (reference sequence). The CDR3 totals 19 residues. The CDR3 DNA reads as TGTGCCAGCAGCCCTGGAAACAAGCGGGGGGGAGAATCGAAAGAGACCCAGTACTTC. As protein: CASSPGNKRGGESKETQYF. Based on the CDR3 plus reference TRBV11-1 and TRBJ2-5, the full variable domain is EAEVAQSPRYKITEKSQAVAFWCDPISGHATLYWYRQILGQGPELLVQFQDESVVDDSQLPKDRFSAERLKGVDSTLKIQPAELGDSAMYLCASSPGNKRGGESKETQYFGPGTRLLVL.

In this sample, this clone turned up once. CDR3 region: CASSNRDREYQETQYF. As DNA, the CDR3 is TGTGCCAGCAGCAACCGGGACAGGGAGTACCAAGAGACCCAGTACTTC. The chain has TRBV21-1 and TRBJ2-5; the table's D call TRBD1 went unverified against the DNA. TRBV21-1 is described as a pseudogene. CDR3 length: 16 residues.

This chain joins TRBV7-9 and TRBJ2-5; no firm D call. The end of the DNA fits TRBJ2-7 better, so the J call may be wrong. Germline V CDR1 and CDR2: SEHNR, FQNEAQ (reference sequence). The CDR3 loop spans 14 amino acids. The CDR3 DNA is TGTGCCAGCAGCTCTCCCTTGGTTACCTACGAGCAGTACTTC. This gives the protein CASSSPLVTYEQYF.

This sequence joins TRBV5-4 and TRBJ2-5; 9 bases are shared with TRBD2. There are 14 residues in the CDR3. CDR1 and CDR2 (germline): SGHNT, YYREEE (reference sequence). With 4 bases clipped from V and 1 base from J, the junction kept 2 bases outside the gene matches. Here the CDR3 reads CASSPTSGQETQYF. The CDR3 coding sequence is TGTGCCAGCAGCCCGACTAGCGGCCAAGAGACCCAGTACTTC.

The rearrangement links TRBV28 to TRBJ2-1; 8 bases agree with TRBD2. CDR3 length: 13 residues. With V trimmed by 2 bases and J by 7 bases, 1 base remained unmatched. Germline assignment: CDR1 MDHEN and CDR2 SYDVKM. The CDR3 protein is CASSLREGNEQFF. CDR3 bases: TGTGCCAGCAGTTTACGGGAGGGTAATGAGCAGTTCTTC.

The genes are TRBV19 and TRBJ2-2, with TRBD2 as a possible D gene (6 bases). Trimming removed 4 bases at V and 7 bases at J, with 19 bases between. CDR1 is LNHDA, CDR2 SQIVND, per germline (reference sequence). CDR3 length equals 16 residues. As DNA, the CDR3 is TGTGCCAGTAGTACCCCGAGGAGGGCCTATGACGGGGAGCTGTTTTTT. It specifies CASSTPRRAYDGELFF.

Worth noting for this clone: At the DNA level, this CDR3 is encoded by other sequences in the same sample as well. The CDR3, as DNA: TGTGCCAGTAGTATCTTTGCGGGGACGCCATTAGGAGAGCAGTACTTC. It codes for CASSIFAGTPLGEQYF. The chain has TRBV19 and TRBJ2-7, with TRBD2 as a possible D gene (6 bases). V lost 3 bases and J 7 bases, leaving 22 bases between the germline ends. The CDR3 spans 16 residues. Per germline, CDR1 LNHDA and CDR2 SQIVND (reference sequence).

The rearrangement links TRBV5-6 to TRBJ2-7; 12 bases match TRBD2. Losses at the gene ends were 2 bases for V and 0 bases for J; bases not matched to a gene: 3. Per germline, CDR1 SGHDT and CDR2 YYEEEE. This CDR3 spans 16 amino acids. In nucleotides, the CDR3 is TGTGCCAGCAGCTTTACTAGCGGGGGGACCTCCTACGAGCAGTACTTC. Translated, it gives CASSFTSGGTSYEQYF.

The chain couples TRBV10-1 to TRBJ2-5; possibly TRBD2 for D (5 bases). The CDR3 is 14 residues long. The V end was cut by 6 bases, the J end by 5 bases, with 16 bases between. Germline V gene lookup returns CDR1 WNHNN and CDR2 SYGVQD (reference sequence). This CDR3 is CASSAEAGVETQYF. CDR3 bases: TGCGCCAGCAGCGCGGAGGCGGGCGTGGAGACCCAGTACTTC.